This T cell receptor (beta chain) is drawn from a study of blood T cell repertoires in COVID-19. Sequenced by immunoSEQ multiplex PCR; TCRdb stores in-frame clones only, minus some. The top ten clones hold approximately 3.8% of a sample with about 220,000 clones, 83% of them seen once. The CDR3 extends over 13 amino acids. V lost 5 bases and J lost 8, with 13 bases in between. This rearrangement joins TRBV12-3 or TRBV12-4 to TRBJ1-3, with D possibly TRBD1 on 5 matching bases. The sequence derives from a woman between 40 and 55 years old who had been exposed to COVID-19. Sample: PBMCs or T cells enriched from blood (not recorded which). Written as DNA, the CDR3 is TGTGCCAGCAGTCCCGCTCTGGGGCACACCATATATTTT. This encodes CASSPALGHTIYF.